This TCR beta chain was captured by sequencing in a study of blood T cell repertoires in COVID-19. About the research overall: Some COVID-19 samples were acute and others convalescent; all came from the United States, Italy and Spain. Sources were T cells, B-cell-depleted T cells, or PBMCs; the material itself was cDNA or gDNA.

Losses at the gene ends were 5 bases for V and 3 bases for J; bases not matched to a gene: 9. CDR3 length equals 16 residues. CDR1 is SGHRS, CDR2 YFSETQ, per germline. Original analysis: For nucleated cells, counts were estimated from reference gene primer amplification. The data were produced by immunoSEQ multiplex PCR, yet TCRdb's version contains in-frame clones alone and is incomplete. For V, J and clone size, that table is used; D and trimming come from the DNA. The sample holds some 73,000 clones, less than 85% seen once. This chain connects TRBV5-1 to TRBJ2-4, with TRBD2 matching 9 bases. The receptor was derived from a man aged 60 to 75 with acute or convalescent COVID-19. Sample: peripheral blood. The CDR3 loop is CASSLAGAEGKNIQYF. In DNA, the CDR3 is TGCGCCAGCAGTTTAGCGGGAGCGGAAGGCAAAAACATTCAGTACTTC.